The 10 T cell receptor beta chains below were found in one sample sequenced in a study of cytomegalovirus exposure and HLA in healthy donors. The PCR ran on 60 Vbeta and 13 Jbeta primers. Sequenced by immunoSEQ multiplex PCR; TCRdb stores in-frame clones only, minus some. The table has around 100,000 clones, 79% seen once; the top ten hold 3%. The sequencing sample was made of PBMCs. The receptors stem from a woman aged 18-29 years in good health and CMV-seropositive.

The chain is built from TRBV12-5 and TRBJ1-1, with a weak D call TRBD1 (5 bases). CDR3 length: 15 residues. Trimming left V 2 bases short and J 10 bases short, with 20 bases between. CDR1 is LGHNT and CDR2 is FRNRAP in the germline V gene. CDR3 sequence: CASGLRPRVYLRAFF. The CDR3 nucleotides read TGTGCTAGTGGTTTGAGACCCAGGGTCTACTTAAGAGCTTTCTTT.

This rearrangement joins TRBV9 to TRBJ2-5; D might be TRBD2 (6 bases). Trimming took 4 bases from V and 1 from J, leaving 8 bases between them. The CDR3 loop spans 13 amino acids. Germline V gene lookup returns CDR1 SGDLS and CDR2 YYNGEE. CDR3 DNA: TGTGCCAGCAGCAGGGACTCCCAAGAGACCCAGTACTTC. Its translation is CASSRDSQETQYF.

This clone was counted between two and nine times. The chain couples TRBV11-2 to TRBJ2-7; 10 bases agree with TRBD1. The ends lost 5 bases at V and 3 bases at J; junction bases unmatched: 4. The germline CDR1 and CDR2 sequences are SGHAT and FQNNGV. The CDR3 is 14 amino acids. CDR3 DNA sequence: TGTGCCAGCAGCCCAGGGACAGGGGACTACGAGCAGTACTTC. As protein: CASSPGTGDYEQYF.

A few counts support this clone. This chain uses TRBV28 with TRBJ1-2, with D perhaps TRBD1 (6 bases). The CDR3 consists of 15 residues. V was cut by 3 bases and J by 0 bases, with 11 bases left in between. Germline CDR1 is MDHEN and CDR2 is SYDVKM. In nucleotides, the CDR3 is TGTGCCAGCAGTTTTACAGGGACAACTAACTATGGCTACACCTTC. Protein: CASSFTGTTNYGYTF.

In nucleotides, the CDR3 is TGCGCCAGCAGCGGAGGGATCACCTACGAGCAGTACTTC. Its protein product is CASSGGITYEQYF. The chain links TRBV5-1 to TRBJ2-7; possible D gene TRBD2, 6 bases. Germline CDR1 is SGHRS and CDR2 is YFSETQ. The ends were cut back, 4 bases at V and 2 bases at J, with 10 bases in the middle. There are 13 residues in the CDR3.

J is TRBJ2-5 and V is TRBV10-1; TRBD2 might be the D (5 bases). V was shortened by 3 bases and J by 7 bases, with 15 bases between the two germline ends. The CDR3 totals 14 residues. The germline gives CDR1 WNHNN, CDR2 SYGVQD (reference sequence). The CDR3 coding sequence is TGCGCCAGCAGTGAATCAGGAGGACCCGGGACCCAGTACTTC. Protein: CASSESGGPGTQYF.

V usage is TRBV7-6 and J usage is TRBJ1-1, with a possible D match to TRBD1 (5 bases). Germline CDR1 reads SGHVS; CDR2 reads FNYEAQ. CDR3 size: 15 residues. V lost 1 base, J lost 6 bases, and 15 bases lay in between. The CDR3 sequence is CASSLGQLSISEAFF. In DNA form, the CDR3 reads TGTGCCAGCAGCTTAGGACAGCTAAGTATCTCTGAAGCTTTCTTT.

The chain couples TRBV6-6 to TRBJ2-7; TRBD2 matches 16 bases. CDR3 length: 16 amino acids. Per germline, CDR1 MNHNY and CDR2 SVGAGI (reference sequence). J gave up 8 bases and V 6 bases, and 10 bases lay outside the gene matches. The CDR3 DNA sequence: TGTGCCAGCAGCGGGACTAGCGGGGGGGGTACGACACAGCAGTACTTC. Its protein is CASSGTSGGGTTQQYF.

The chain uses TRBV30 and TRBJ2-7, with TRBD1 as a possible D gene (5 bases). Germline V gives CDR1 GTSNPN, CDR2 SVGIG (reference sequence). This CDR3 contains 15 residues. With 0 bases removed from V and 2 bases from J, the gap between germline ends came to 14 bases. The CDR3 nucleotides read TGTGCCTGGAGTGTACCCACAGGTGGAACCTACGAGCAGTACTTC. This encodes CAWSVPTGGTYEQYF.

This clone was seen only once. CDR3 in amino acids: CASSGTGARAFF. CDR3 DNA sequence: TGTGCCAGTAGTGGGACAGGGGCGAGAGCTTTCTTT. The V gene is TRBV19, the J gene TRBJ1-1; 10 nucleotides line up with TRBD1. The ends lost 5 bases at V and 10 bases at J; junction bases unmatched: 4. The length of the CDR3 is 12 residues. Germline V gene data show CDR1 as LNHDA and CDR2 as SQIVND (reference sequence).